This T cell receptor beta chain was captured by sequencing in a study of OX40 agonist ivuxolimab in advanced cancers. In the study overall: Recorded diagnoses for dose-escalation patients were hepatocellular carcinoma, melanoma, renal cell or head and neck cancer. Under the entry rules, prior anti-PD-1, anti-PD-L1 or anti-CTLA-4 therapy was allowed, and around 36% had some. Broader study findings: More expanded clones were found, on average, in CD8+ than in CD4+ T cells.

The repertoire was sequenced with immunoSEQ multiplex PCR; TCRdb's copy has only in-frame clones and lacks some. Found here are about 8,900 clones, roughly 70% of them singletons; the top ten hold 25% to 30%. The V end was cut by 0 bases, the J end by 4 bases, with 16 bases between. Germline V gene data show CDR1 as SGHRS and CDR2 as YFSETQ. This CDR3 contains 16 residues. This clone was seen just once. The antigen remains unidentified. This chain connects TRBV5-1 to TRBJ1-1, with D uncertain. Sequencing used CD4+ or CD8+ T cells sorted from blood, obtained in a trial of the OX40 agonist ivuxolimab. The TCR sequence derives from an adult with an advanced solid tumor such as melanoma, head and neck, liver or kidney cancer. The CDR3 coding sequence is TGCGCCAGCAGCTTGGGTTCCCGGACCCCGAGCACTGAAGCTTTCTTT. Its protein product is CASSLGSRTPSTEAFF.